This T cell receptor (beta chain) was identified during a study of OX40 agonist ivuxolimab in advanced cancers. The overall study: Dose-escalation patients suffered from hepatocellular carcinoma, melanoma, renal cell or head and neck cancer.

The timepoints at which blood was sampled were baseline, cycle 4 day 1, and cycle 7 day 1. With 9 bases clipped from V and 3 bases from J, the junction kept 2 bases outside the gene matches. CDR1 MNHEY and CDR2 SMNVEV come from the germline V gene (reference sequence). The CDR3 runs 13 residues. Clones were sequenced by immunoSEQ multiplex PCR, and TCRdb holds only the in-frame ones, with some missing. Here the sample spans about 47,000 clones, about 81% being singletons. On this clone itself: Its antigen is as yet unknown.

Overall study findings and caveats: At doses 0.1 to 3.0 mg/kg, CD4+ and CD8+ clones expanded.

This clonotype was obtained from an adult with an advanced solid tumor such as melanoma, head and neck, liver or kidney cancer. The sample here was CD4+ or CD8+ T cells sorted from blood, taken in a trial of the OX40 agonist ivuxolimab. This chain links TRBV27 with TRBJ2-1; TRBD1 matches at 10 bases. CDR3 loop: CASGDRGYNEQFF. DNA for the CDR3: TGTGCCAGTGGGGACAGGGGCTACAATGAGCAGTTCTTC.